One and the same sample provided the 2 T cell receptor beta chains below, sequenced in a study of blood T cell repertoires in COVID-19. Using immunoSEQ multiplex PCR, the repertoire was profiled, and TCRdb retains in-frame clones only, with some absent. This sample has roughly 150,000 clones; around 85% occur once, and the top ten carry about 6.1%. The sample was PBMCs or T cells enriched from blood (not recorded which). The receptors were sampled from a woman in her thirties or forties who had recovered from COVID-19.

V gene TRBV6-5 combines with J gene TRBJ1-2; D remains ambiguous. Germline loops: CDR1 MNHEY, CDR2 SVGAGI. This CDR3 spans 12 amino acids. Between the trimmed V and J ends, which lost 6 bases and 5 bases, there was a span of 10 bases. The CDR3 loop is CASRGRQYGYTF. CDR3 bases: TGTGCCAGCAGGGGTCGACAATATGGCTACACCTTC.

V gene TRBV3-1 (or the pseudogene TRBV3-2) combines with J gene TRBJ1-2; no reliable D call. There are 14 residues in the CDR3. Germline V gene lookup returns CDR1 LGHDT and CDR2 YNNKEL (reference sequence). V dropped 5 bases and J dropped 2 bases, with 12 bases sitting between them. The CDR3 reads CASSYGQPNYGYTF. The CDR3 DNA reads TGTGCCAGCAGCTATGGCCAACCCAACTATGGCTACACCTTC.